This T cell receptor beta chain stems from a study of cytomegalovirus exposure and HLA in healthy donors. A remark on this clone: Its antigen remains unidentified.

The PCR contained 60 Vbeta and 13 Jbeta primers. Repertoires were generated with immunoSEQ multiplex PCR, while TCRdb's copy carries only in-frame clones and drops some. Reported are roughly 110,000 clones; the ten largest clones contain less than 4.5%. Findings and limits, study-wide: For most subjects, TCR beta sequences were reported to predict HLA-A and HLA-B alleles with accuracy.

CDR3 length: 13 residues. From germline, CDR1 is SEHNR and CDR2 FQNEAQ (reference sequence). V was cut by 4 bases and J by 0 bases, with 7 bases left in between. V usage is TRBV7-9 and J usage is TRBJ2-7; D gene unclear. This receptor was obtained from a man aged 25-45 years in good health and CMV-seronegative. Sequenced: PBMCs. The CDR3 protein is CASSSARSYEQYF. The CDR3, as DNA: TGTGCCAGCAGCTCAGCCCGCTCCTACGAGCAGTACTTC.